This T cell receptor (beta chain) was retrieved from a study of T cell responses to AZD1222 COVID-19 vaccine. Overall study results and limits: Clonal diversity was possibly underestimated; the donors were predominantly white British and more often female. The study sampled repertoires only after the peak T cell response.

CDR1 is SQVTM and CDR2 is ANQGSEA in the germline V gene. V dropped 6 bases and J dropped 5; count of bases not matched to a gene: 3. The CDR3 runs 13 residues. Repertoires were generated with immunoSEQ multiplex PCR, while TCRdb's copy carries only in-frame clones and drops some. Of 160,000 or so clones listed, approximately 91% are singletons. This clone was observed once. The antigen remains undetermined. Source: peripheral blood, taken on day 0 of AZD1222 vaccination. The clonotype comes from an adult in good health. The rearrangement uses TRBV29-1 and TRBJ2-3; the match to TRBD2 covers 12 bases. The CDR3 loop reads CSVWTSGEDTQYF. Here the CDR3 DNA reads TGCAGCGTCTGGACTAGCGGGGAAGATACGCAGTATTTT.